Below, one T cell receptor (beta chain) is given with its context. Some clones are missing from TCRdb's copy, which holds only in-frame ones; the method was immunoSEQ multiplex PCR. The sample lists 100,000 to 150,000 clones, 92% seen once, with around 2.1% in the top ten. This entry is derived from a study of control samples from healthy donors and cancer patients. From germline, CDR1 is SEHNR and CDR2 FQNEAQ (reference sequence). V gave up 9 bases and J gave up 7 bases; unmatched junction bases: 3. This CDR3 is 11 amino acids long. This rearrangement joins TRBV7-9 to TRBJ2-1; 7 bases align to TRBD2. The source material was blood. The source is a woman in her forties or fifties in good health. CDR3 nucleotide sequence: TGTGCCAGAGGGGAGGGGAATGAGCAGTTCTTC. Translating gives CARGEGNEQFF.